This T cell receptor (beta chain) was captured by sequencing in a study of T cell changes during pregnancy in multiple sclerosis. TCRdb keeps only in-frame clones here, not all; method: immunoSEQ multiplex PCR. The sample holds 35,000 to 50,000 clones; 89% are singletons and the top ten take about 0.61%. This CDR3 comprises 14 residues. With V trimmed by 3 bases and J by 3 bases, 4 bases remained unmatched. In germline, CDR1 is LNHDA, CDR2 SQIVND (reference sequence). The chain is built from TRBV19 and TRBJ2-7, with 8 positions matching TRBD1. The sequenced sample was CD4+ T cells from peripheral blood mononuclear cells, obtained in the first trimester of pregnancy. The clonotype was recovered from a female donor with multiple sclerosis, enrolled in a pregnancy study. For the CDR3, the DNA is TGTGCCAGTAGTATCACAGGGGGTGACTACGAGCAGTACTTC. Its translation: CASSITGGDYEQYF.